A single sample gave rise to the 3 T cell receptor beta chains below, sequenced in a study of T cell responses to AZD1222 COVID-19 vaccine. Profiled with immunoSEQ multiplex PCR; TCRdb holds only in-frame clones, not every one. The sample has under 150,000 clones; approximately 90% are singletons. The sample consisted of peripheral blood, taken on day 0 of MenACWY control vaccination. Receptor source: an adult in good health.

The genes are TRBV5-1 and TRBJ2-5; no firm D call. The CDR3 is 17 amino acids. V lost 2 bases, J lost 5 bases, and 22 bases lay in between. Germline V lookup: CDR1 SGHRS, CDR2 YFSETQ. This chain's CDR3 is CASSFISRVPPRETQYF. In nucleotides, the CDR3 is TGCGCCAGCAGCTTTATTTCCCGAGTACCTCCTCGGGAGACCCAGTACTTC. Drawing the rest from reference TRBV5-1 and TRBJ2-5, the complete variable domain is KAGVTQTPRYLIKTRGQQVTLSCSPISGHRSVSWYQQTPGQGLQFLFEYFSETQRNKGNFPGRFSGRQFSNSRSEMNVSTLELGDSALYLCASSFISRVPPRETQYFGPGTRLLVL.

The rearrangement links TRBV7-2 to TRBJ2-1, with 8 bases that match TRBD2. CDR3 size: 15 residues. The V gene end was trimmed by 1 base and the J gene end by 4 bases; junction bases not matched to a gene: 3. Germline values: CDR1 SGHTA, CDR2 FQGNSA. This CDR3 is CASSLELAAYNEQFF. CDR3 sequence (DNA): TGTGCCAGCAGCTTAGAACTAGCGGCATACAATGAGCAGTTCTTC. The full variable domain, rest sourced from reference TRBV7-2 and TRBJ2-1, is GAGVSQSPSNKVTEKGKDVELRCDPISGHTALYWYRQSLGQGLEFLIYFQGNSAPDKSGLPSDRFSAERTGGSVSTLTIQRTQQEDSAVYLCASSLELAAYNEQFFGPGTRLTVL.

The chain carries TRBV7-9 and TRBJ1-2, with 7 bases that match TRBD1. This CDR3 has 14 amino acids. Germline V CDR1 and CDR2: SEHNR, FQNEAQ (reference sequence). Trimming took 5 bases from V and 0 from J; bases not matched to a gene: 3. Written as DNA, the CDR3 is TGTGCCAGCAGCGGACAGGCGTCTAACTATGGCTACACCTTC. Its translation: CASSGQASNYGYTF.